These 28 T cell receptor beta chains came from one sample sequenced in a study of CD8+ T cells in alopecia areata (dated by TCRdb to the late 2010s). The treatment or condition tag for this specimen amounts to: oral pan-JAK inhibitor, 5-10 mg twice daily. The library was generated by the immunoSEQ multiplex PCR assay. RNA was extracted from all samples and reverse transcribed into cDNA, which served as template for TCR sequencing. TCRdb limited this immuneACCESS table to in-frame rearrangements with V and J called. A share of clones is missing; checked studies link under half to unresolved V genes, and the rest is unexplained. This sample gives over 85,000 clones in total; just over 70% of them show up just once. Approximately 15% of the sample comes from the top ten. Sample: CD8+ T cells sorted from blood, taken at roughly week 45, from a patient treated with tofacitinib. The origin of the receptors is a human donor with alopecia areata.

V usage is TRBV7-9 and J usage is TRBJ2-5; no firm D call. CDR3 size: 13 residues. The V end lost 3 bases, the J end lost 5 bases, and 10 bases lay between the germline ends. Per the germline V gene, CDR1 is SEHNR and CDR2 is FQNEAQ (reference sequence). This chain's CDR3 is CASSFPGRETQYF. The DNA for the CDR3 is TGTGCCAGCAGCTTTCCCGGCCGGGAGACCCAGTACTTC.

The chain joins TRBV7-2 to TRBJ1-2, with D uncertain. The CDR3 is 17 amino acids. Looked up from germline, CDR1 is SGHTA and CDR2 is FQGNSA. Between the trimmed V and J ends, which lost 5 bases and 3 bases, there was a span of 22 bases. The CDR3 nucleotides read TGTGCCAGCAGCCCCCCAGCCTACAGAATTACCTACTATGGCTACACCTTC. Amino acid sequence: CASSPPAYRITYYGYTF.

The chain has TRBV7-8 and TRBJ2-7, with 12 bases identical to TRBD1. In germline, CDR1 is SGHVS, CDR2 FQNEAQ. The CDR3 has 15 residues. Losses at the gene ends were 4 bases for V and 5 bases for J; bases not matched to a gene: 6. This chain's CDR3 is CASSSGTGGPNEQYF. The CDR3 DNA reads as TGTGCCAGCAGCTCCGGGACAGGGGGCCCCAACGAGCAGTACTTC.

The chain combines TRBV19 with TRBJ2-7, with D tentatively TRBD1 (6 bases). The CDR3 totals 13 residues. Trimming took 4 bases from V and 0 from J, leaving 7 bases between them. The V gene's germline CDR1 is LNHDA and CDR2 SQIVND (reference sequence). The CDR3 nucleotides are TGTGCCAGTAGTAGGACAGACTCCTACGAGCAGTACTTC. Translated, it gives CASSRTDSYEQYF.

The rearrangement uses TRBV11-2 and TRBJ1-4; D not certain. V dropped 2 bases and J dropped 7 bases, with 20 bases sitting between them. Per germline, CDR1 SGHAT and CDR2 FQNNGV. This CDR3 region has 17 residues. CDR3 residues: CASSLLSRSRGGEKLFF. Here the CDR3 DNA reads TGTGCCAGCAGCTTATTATCCCGATCTCGAGGTGGTGAAAAACTGTTTTTT.

V and J are TRBV6-5 and TRBJ1-1; D is unclear. This CDR3 contains 11 residues. V dropped 10 bases and J dropped 7 bases, with 13 bases sitting between them. Per the germline V gene, CDR1 is MNHEY and CDR2 is SVGAGI. The CDR3 nucleotides are TGTGCCACGTGGGGAGGAAATGAAGCTTTCTTT. Amino acid sequence: CATWGGNEAFF.

This CDR3 reads CAWSRETEAFF. In nucleotides, the CDR3 is TGTGCCTGGAGTAGGGAGACTGAAGCTTTCTTT. The chain joins TRBV30 to TRBJ1-1; D remains ambiguous. Germline V gene sequence: CDR1 GTSNPN, CDR2 SVGIG (reference sequence). V lost 2 bases and J 5 bases, leaving 6 bases between the germline ends. CDR3 length: 11 amino acids.

This rearrangement joins TRBV6-5 to TRBJ1-1, with D tentatively TRBD1 (6 bases). This CDR3 has 12 residues. Deletions cut 7 bases from V and 5 bases from J, with 11 bases between. The germline V gene encodes CDR1 MNHEY and CDR2 SVGAGI. The CDR3 nucleotides are TGTGCCAGCAATTCCGGGACAACTGAAGCTTTCTTT. Its translation is CASNSGTTEAFF.

This clone was seen ten or more times. The chain links TRBV15 to TRBJ2-2; D gene ambiguous. The germline V and J ends were trimmed by 0 bases and 1 base, with 6 bases remaining between them. The germline V gene has CDR1 LNHNV and CDR2 YYDKDF (reference sequence). The length of the CDR3 is 15 residues. The CDR3 DNA reads as TGTGCCACCAGCAGAGATCCAGAGAACACCGGGGAGCTGTTTTTT. Translated, it gives CATSRDPENTGELFF.

This clone showed up just once. The chain links TRBV6-1 to TRBJ2-1; D is unclear. Germline V gene sequence: CDR1 MNHNS, CDR2 SASEGT. The CDR3 spans 13 residues. Trimming left V 4 bases short and J 5 bases short, with 9 bases between. The CDR3 coding sequence is TGTGCCAGCAGTGTAAGAGTGGACAATGAGCAGTTCTTC. This gives the protein CASSVRVDNEQFF.

The V call is TRBV29-1, the J call TRBJ1-2; no reliable D call. The CDR3 runs to 12 residues. Germline loops: CDR1 SQVTM, CDR2 ANQGSEA. The V end lost 4 bases, the J end lost 0 bases, and 6 bases lay between the germline ends. The CDR3 bases are TGCAGCGTTGCGGCCGCTAACTATGGCTACACCTTC. Translating it yields CSVAAANYGYTF.

The chain is built from TRBV29-1 and TRBJ2-7; the D is unclear. Germline-derived CDR1 and CDR2 are SQVTM and ANQGSEA. Trimming shortened V by 3 bases and J by 0 bases, and 6 bases separated the two germline ends. The CDR3 contains 12 residues. This chain's CDR3 is CSVDVGSYEQYF. CDR3 DNA sequence: TGCAGCGTTGACGTCGGCTCCTACGAGCAGTACTTC.

The CDR3 coding sequence is TGTGCCACCCCGGACAGGACCTACGAGCAGTACTTC. The encoded protein is CATPDRTYEQYF. The chain joins TRBV10-3 to TRBJ2-7, with TRBD1 matching over 7 bases. Per germline, CDR1 ENHRY and CDR2 SYGVKD. After removal of 10 bases from V and 2 bases from J, the junction contained 5 bases not matched to a gene. The CDR3 extends over 12 amino acids.

The chain carries TRBV7-4 and TRBJ1-1; D is perhaps TRBD1 (5 bases). V lost 1 base and J lost 1, with 10 bases in between. There are 15 residues in the CDR3. Germline V CDR1 and CDR2: SGHVT, SQSDAQ. CDR3 amino acids: CASSLGGGQNTEAFF. The CDR3 bases are TGTGCCAGCAGCTTAGGGGGCGGTCAGAACACTGAAGCTTTCTTT.

The J gene is TRBJ1-2, the V gene TRBV7-2; 8 bases agree with TRBD1. Trimming at V came to 5 bases and at J to 5 bases, leaving 7 bases not matched to a gene. This CDR3 contains 14 residues. The germline gives CDR1 SGHTA, CDR2 FQGNSA. CDR3 bases: TGTGCCAGCAGCCAGGGGGCCCCCGGGTATGGCTACACCTTC. It yields the protein CASSQGAPGYGYTF. The whole variable domain, remainder taken from reference TRBV7-2 and TRBJ1-2, is GAGVSQSPSNKVTEKGKDVELRCDPISGHTALYWYRQSLGQGLEFLIYFQGNSAPDKSGLPSDRFSAERTGGSVSTLTIQRTQQEDSAVYLCASSQGAPGYGYTFGSGTRLTVV.

This clone appeared a few times. The rearrangement links TRBV4-3 to TRBJ2-1; TRBD1 is a possible D gene (6 bases). The CDR3 is 17 residues long. The germline V gene encodes CDR1 LGHNA and CDR2 YSLEER. The V end was cut by 0 bases, the J end by 6 bases, with 18 bases between. The CDR3 sequence is CASSQDRGRSSGNEQFF. CDR3 bases: TGCGCCAGCAGCCAAGACAGGGGCCGCTCTTCCGGCAATGAGCAGTTCTTC.

The rearrangement uses TRBV9 and TRBJ2-7, with D tentatively TRBD2 (5 bases). Deletions cut 4 bases from V and 0 bases from J, with 14 bases between. Germline V gives CDR1 SGDLS, CDR2 YYNGEE. The CDR3 has 15 amino acids. CDR3 DNA sequence: TGTGCCAGCAGCCCCACAGCGGCGAACTCCTACGAGCAGTACTTC. Protein: CASSPTAANSYEQYF. The variable domain in full, completed from reference TRBV9 and TRBJ2-7, reads DSGVTQTPKHLITATGQRVTLRCSPRSGDLSVYWYQQSLDQGLQFLIQYYNGEERAKGNILERFSAQQFPDLHSELNLSSLELGDSALYFCASSPTAANSYEQYFGPGTRLTVT.

The chain combines TRBV19 with TRBJ2-3, with TRBD2 identical over 10 bases. V lost 8 bases and J lost 6; bases outside the gene matches: 8. CDR1 and CDR2 from the germline V gene are LNHDA and SQIVND (reference sequence). The CDR3 consists of 14 residues. The CDR3 is CASAPSGGADTQYF. DNA of the CDR3: TGTGCCAGTGCGCCAAGCGGGGGGGCGGATACGCAGTATTTT.

The V gene is TRBV4-3, the J gene TRBJ2-2; 8 bases fit TRBD2. The CDR3 runs 15 residues. Germline loops: CDR1 LGHNA, CDR2 YSLEER. With V trimmed by 4 bases and J by 7 bases, 8 bases remained unmatched. The CDR3 coding sequence is TGCGCCAGCAGCCCGGGGCGGCTAGCGGGCGGGGAGCTGTTTTTT. Residues: CASSPGRLAGGELFF.

V is TRBV2 and J is TRBJ1-2; D is perhaps TRBD1 (6 bases). Looked up from germline, CDR1 is SNHLY and CDR2 is FYNNEI. The CDR3 extends over 12 amino acids. Trimming pared 6 bases from V and 5 bases from J, leaving 10 bases between. For the CDR3, the DNA is TGTGCCAGCAGGGGGGGCCGGTATGGCTACACCTTC. It is translated as CASRGGRYGYTF.

This clone was observed a few times. J is TRBJ2-5 and V is TRBV7-8; 9 bases fit TRBD2. The CDR3 totals 15 residues. After removal of 7 bases from V and 5 bases from J, the junction contained 11 bases not matched to a gene. The germline V gene encodes CDR1 SGHVS and CDR2 FQNEAQ. The CDR3 spells CASTHGVSGGETQYF. CDR3 sequence (DNA): TGTGCCAGCACCCACGGGGTTAGCGGGGGTGAGACCCAGTACTTC.

The chain employs TRBV29-1 and TRBJ2-3, with D possibly being TRBD2 (5 bases). CDR3 length: 13 residues. Germline V gives CDR1 SQVTM, CDR2 ANQGSEA. The germline V and J ends were trimmed by 3 bases and 5 bases, with 12 bases remaining between them. The CDR3, as DNA: TGCAGCGTTGATTCACGGGCGGGAGATACGCAGTATTTT. It yields the protein CSVDSRAGDTQYF.

CDR3: CASSYSTGVKEQFF. For the CDR3, the DNA is TGTGCCAGCAGTTACTCGACCGGGGTTAAAGAGCAGTTCTTC. This chain connects TRBV6-5 to TRBJ2-1; a weak D match, TRBD2 (5 bases). V lost 0 bases to trimming and J lost 10 bases, with 13 bases between them. The CDR3 runs 14 residues. The germline V gene encodes CDR1 MNHEY and CDR2 SVGAGI.

The V call is TRBV29-1, the J call TRBJ2-1; 9 bases map to TRBD1. CDR3 length: 15 residues. The V and J ends lost 4 bases and 4 bases, in that order; junction bases with no gene match: 8. Germline loops: CDR1 SQVTM, CDR2 ANQGSEA. CDR3 sequence (DNA): TGCAGCGTTGTCCAACAGGGGGCAGGATACAATGAGCAGTTCTTC. As protein: CSVVQQGAGYNEQFF.

The sample holds one count of this clone. This chain links TRBV7-9 with TRBJ2-2; D not resolved. CDR1 is SEHNR and CDR2 is FQNEAQ in the germline V gene (reference sequence). V lost 5 bases, J lost 2 bases, and 3 bases lay in between. This CDR3 region has 12 residues. CDR3 amino acids: CASSPNTGELFF. The CDR3 DNA reads TGTGCCAGCAGCCCAAACACCGGGGAGCTGTTTTTT.

The chain links TRBV15 to TRBJ1-1; D ambiguous. The CDR3 contains 16 residues. V dropped 0 bases and J dropped 0 bases, with 11 bases sitting between them. Germline V gene sequence: CDR1 LNHNV, CDR2 YYDKDF (reference sequence). CDR3 bases: TGTGCCACCAGCAGAGATCGGAACAGCATGAACACTGAAGCTTTCTTT. Residues: CATSRDRNSMNTEAFF.

The J gene is TRBJ2-6, the V gene TRBV30, with D tentatively TRBD2 (6 bases). CDR1 GTSNPN and CDR2 SVGIG come from the germline V gene (reference sequence). The CDR3 is 13 amino acids. V was cut by 3 bases and J by 3 bases, with 6 bases left in between. CDR3 amino acids: CAWSGGGANVLTF. The CDR3 DNA reads as TGTGCCTGGAGCGGGGGTGGGGCCAACGTCCTGACTTTC.

V gene TRBV9 combines with J gene TRBJ2-5, with TRBD1 matching 7 bases. Germline CDR1 SGDLS, CDR2 YYNGEE. Trimming cost V 3 bases and J 5 bases; bases outside gene matches: 10. This CDR3 has 15 amino acids. CDR3 in DNA: TGTGCCAGCAGCGCTGATACAGGGGTGTCGGAGACCCAGTACTTC. Amino acids: CASSADTGVSETQYF.